A single sample is the source of the 2 T cell receptor beta chains below, sequenced in a study of blood T cell repertoires in COVID-19. Using immunoSEQ multiplex PCR, the repertoire was profiled, and TCRdb retains in-frame clones only, with some absent. The table includes 470,000 or so clones, approximately 90% detected once. The sequenced sample consisted of peripheral blood. The source of these receptors is a woman in her twenties or thirties with acute or convalescent COVID-19.

The genes are TRBV5-1 and TRBJ2-1; 12 nucleotides line up with TRBD1. Per the germline V gene, CDR1 is SGHRS and CDR2 is YFSETQ. CDR3 length: 15 residues. Losses at the gene ends were 4 bases for V and 8 bases for J; bases not matched to a gene: 7. In DNA form, the CDR3 reads TGCGCCAGCAGCCACTCCGGGACAGGGGGCGATGAGCAGTTCTTC. Its translation: CASSHSGTGGDEQFF.

This chain links TRBV6-6 with TRBJ1-1, with 8 bases identical to TRBD1. After removal of 7 bases from V and 7 bases from J, the junction contained 11 bases not matched to a gene. The CDR3 totals 14 residues. Germline V gene data show CDR1 as MNHNY and CDR2 as SVGAGI (reference sequence). The CDR3 DNA reads as TGTGCCAGCACGGCAGGGGGCATGAATGTTGAAGCTTTCTTT. It encodes CASTAGGMNVEAFF.